The source of this TCR beta chain is a study of post-analysis software for immune sequencing data. A remark on this clonotype: What it binds is not known.

Every TCR beta cDNA library bore unique molecular identifiers. The T cell input of about 0.95 to 11 million gave approximately 500,000 cDNA molecules. TCRdb processed the PCR reads anew with MiXCR; each CDR3 protein has one entry. Found here are about 800,000 distinct CDR3 sequences, about 32% of them singletons; the top ten hold around 0.56%. Whole-study findings and limits: The five TRBV segments detected at higher frequency in patients than in controls included TRBV5-6, TRBV5-1 and TRBV20-1. Samples made in the same batch grouped tightly together by F measure. Comparison with controls showed significantly lower normalized Chao1 diversity in multiple sclerosis patients.

Trimming removed 0 bases from V and 6 bases from J; junction bases left unmatched: 10. Germline assignment: CDR1 SGHRS and CDR2 YFSETQ. CDR3 size: 16 residues. This chain joins TRBV5-1 and TRBJ2-7; 9 bases fit TRBD1. The source of this sequence is a girl between 5 and 17 years old with multiple sclerosis. Input material: blood. CDR3 sequence reads: CASSLDFGTGFFEQYF. In DNA form, the CDR3 reads TGCGCCAGCAGCTTGGATTTCGGGACAGGGTTCTTCGAGCAGTACTTC.